This T cell receptor (beta chain) is from a study of Graves' ophthalmopathy and Graves' hyperthyroidism. CDR1 MNHEY and CDR2 SMNVEV come from the germline V gene (reference sequence). Trimming removed 6 bases from V and 1 base from J, with 16 bases in between. The CDR3 consists of 17 residues. This clonotype was counted a few times. The stable label applied to hyperthyroidism with no ophthalmopathy within 18 months of follow-up. For repertoire sequencing, the TCR beta CDR3 regions were amplified from RNA transcripts. Amplification began with first-round RT-PCR using HTBI primers, then second-round multiplex PCR was performed. TCRdb analysed the multiplex PCR reads with MiXCR anew, one entry per CDR3 protein. The table has about 380,000 distinct CDR3 sequences, 15% to 17% seen once.

The sequenced sample was peripheral blood. The chain carries TRBV27 and TRBJ2-6; D possibly matches TRBD1 or TRBD2 (6 bases each). This sequence was found in a woman aged 18-29 years with stable Graves' hyperthyroidism. Written as DNA, the CDR3 is TGTGCCAGCAGCTACAGGGACTTCTCTTCTGGGGCCAACGTCCTGACTTTC. Protein product: CASSYRDFSSGANVLTF. Complete variable domain (other parts from reference TRBV27 and TRBJ2-6): EAQVTQNPRYLITVTGKKLTVTCSQNMNHEYMSWYRQDPGLGLRQIYYSMNVEVTDKGDVPEGYKVSRKEKRNFPLILESPSPNQTSLYFCASSYRDFSSGANVLTFGAGSRLTVL.